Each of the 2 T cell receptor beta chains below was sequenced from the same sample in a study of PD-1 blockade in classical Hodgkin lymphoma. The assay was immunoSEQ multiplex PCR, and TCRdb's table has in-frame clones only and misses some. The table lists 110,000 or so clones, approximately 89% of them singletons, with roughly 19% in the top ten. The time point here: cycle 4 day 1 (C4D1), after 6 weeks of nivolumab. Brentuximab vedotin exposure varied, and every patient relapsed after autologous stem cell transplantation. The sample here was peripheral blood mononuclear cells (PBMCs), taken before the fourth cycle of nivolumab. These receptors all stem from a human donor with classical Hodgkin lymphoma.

CDR3 sequence reads: CASQTGGSYNEQFF. As DNA, the CDR3 is TGTGCCAGTCAGACAGGGGGATCCTACAATGAGCAGTTCTTC. The V and J genes are TRBV18 and TRBJ2-1; 9 bases align to TRBD1. The germline CDR1 and CDR2 sequences are KGHSH and LQKENI. The CDR3 runs to 14 residues. Trimming cost V 9 bases and J 1 base; bases outside gene matches: 4.

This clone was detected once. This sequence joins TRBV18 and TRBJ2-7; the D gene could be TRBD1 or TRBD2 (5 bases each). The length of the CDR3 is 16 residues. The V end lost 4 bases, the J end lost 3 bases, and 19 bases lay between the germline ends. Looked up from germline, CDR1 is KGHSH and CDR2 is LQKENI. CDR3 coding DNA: TGTGCCAGCTCACAGGGGACGGCTTCCTTACGCTACGAGCAGTACTTC. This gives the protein CASSQGTASLRYEQYF.